What follows are 16 T cell receptor beta chains derived from one specimen sequenced in a study of T-cell reconstitution after alpha-beta-depleted transplantation in children. Unique molecular identifiers were used to barcode this TCRbeta library. TCRdb itself ran the PCR reads through MiXCR, one entry per CDR3 protein. The data contain around 100,000 distinct CDR3 sequences, under 13% of them seen just once; the ten biggest clones take up approximately 36%. The input for sequencing was PBMCs, taken before TCRalphabeta/CD19-depleted stem cell transplant. The source is a boy younger than 10 with acute lymphoblastic leukemia, due to receive a stem cell transplant.

The rearrangement uses TRBV13 and TRBJ2-1, with D unclear. Germline V CDR1 and CDR2: PRHDT, FYEKMQ (reference sequence). Trimming removed 3 bases from V and 6 bases from J, with 6 bases in between. The CDR3 covers 12 residues. CDR3 sequence: CASSFLGNEQFF. In DNA form, the CDR3 reads TGTGCCAGCAGCTTTCTCGGCAATGAGCAGTTCTTC.

This clonotype was recorded many times. This chain uses TRBV20-1 with TRBJ1-2; unclear D gene. The germline V gene has CDR1 DFQATT and CDR2 SNEGSKA (reference sequence). Trimming stripped 6 bases from V and 4 bases from J, with 15 bases between. The CDR3 is 13 amino acids. The CDR3 spells CSASRGGGYGYTF. In DNA form, the CDR3 reads TGCAGTGCCTCGCGGGGTGGAGGCTATGGCTACACCTTC.

The rearrangement joins TRBV20-1 to TRBJ2-3; tentatively, D is TRBD1 or TRBD2 (5 bases each). V was cut by 3 bases and J by 2 bases, with 12 bases left in between. Germline CDR1 reads DFQATT; CDR2 reads SNEGSKA (reference sequence). The CDR3 length is 14 residues. This CDR3 is CSASEWGTTDTQYF. The CDR3, as DNA: TGCAGTGCTAGCGAGTGGGGGACCACAGATACGCAGTATTTT.

This clonotype has more than one count but fewer than ten. This chain links TRBV12-3 or TRBV12-4 with TRBJ2-1; D is unclear. The CDR3 is 11 amino acids. The V and J ends lost 6 bases and 5 bases respectively, with 5 bases between them. CDR3 in amino acids: CASRHNNEQFF. In DNA form, the CDR3 reads TGTGCCAGCAGACATAACAATGAGCAGTTCTTC.

This clonotype has a count of ten or more. J is TRBJ2-2 and V is TRBV20-1; D may be TRBD2 (6 bases). V lost 6 bases to trimming and J lost 6 bases, with 14 bases between them. The CDR3 contains 13 residues. Per the germline V gene, CDR1 is DFQATT and CDR2 is SNEGSKA (reference sequence). The CDR3 spells CSAPRLDAGELFF. CDR3 nucleotide sequence: TGCAGTGCACCCCGACTAGATGCCGGGGAGCTGTTTTTT.

This clonotype has at least ten counts. The J gene is TRBJ1-5, the V gene TRBV6-5, with a possible D match to TRBD1 (6 bases). Germline V CDR1 and CDR2: MNHEY, SVGAGI. The CDR3 runs 15 residues. V was shortened by 6 bases and J by 6 bases, with 18 bases between the two germline ends. The CDR3 spells CASRPTGLVGQPQHF. The CDR3 DNA is TGTGCCAGCAGACCTACAGGGTTAGTGGGTCAGCCCCAGCATTTT.

This clonotype was found a few times. The genes are TRBV12-3 or TRBV12-4 and TRBJ2-2; TRBD2 agrees at 8 bases. There are 15 residues in the CDR3. The trim removed 2 bases at V and 3 bases at J, leaving 2 bases unmatched. This CDR3 reads CASSLTSGYTGELFF. The CDR3 DNA follows: TGTGCCAGCAGTTTAACTAGCGGATACACCGGGGAGCTGTTTTTT.

There are a few counts of this clonotype. The chain recombines TRBV7-6 with TRBJ1-5; D ambiguous. Germline CDR1 SGHVS, CDR2 FNYEAQ. The CDR3 runs to 13 residues. V shed 5 bases and J shed 7 bases, with 12 bases lying between them. CDR3 in DNA: TGTGCCAGCAGCCGCACACTGGGCCAGCCCCAGCATTTT. This encodes CASSRTLGQPQHF.

The chain has TRBV25-1 and TRBJ2-1; 10 bases line up with TRBD2. Germline loops: CDR1 MGHDK, CDR2 SYGVNS. The CDR3 loop spans 14 amino acids. Unmatched junction bases numbered 9, after V lost 7 bases and J lost 9 bases. The CDR3 region has the DNA TGTGCCAGCATTGGAGCGGGAGGGAACGGTGAGCAGTTCTTC. Translated: CASIGAGGNGEQFF.

There are many counts of this clonotype. This rearrangement joins TRBV20-1 to TRBJ2-7; 12 bases line up with TRBD2. The CDR3 length is 15 residues. Per germline, CDR1 DFQATT and CDR2 SNEGSKA (reference sequence). The trim removed 2 bases at V and 7 bases at J, leaving 9 bases unmatched. CDR3 residues: CSARPPGLAGREQYF. The CDR3 DNA sequence: TGCAGTGCTAGACCACCCGGACTAGCGGGAAGGGAGCAGTACTTC.

The J gene is TRBJ1-1, the V gene TRBV5-1; 7 bases line up with TRBD1. In germline, CDR1 is SGHRS, CDR2 YFSETQ. This CDR3 contains 14 residues. The trim removed 3 bases at V and 3 bases at J, leaving 5 bases unmatched. CDR3 DNA sequence: TGCGCCAGCAGCTCCGGAGGACAGGACACTGAAGCTTTCTTT. This sequence encodes CASSSGGQDTEAFF.

This clonotype has more than one count but fewer than ten. The chain couples TRBV20-1 to TRBJ1-4; 7 bases map to TRBD1. Germline loops: CDR1 DFQATT, CDR2 SNEGSKA (reference sequence). The junction had 0 bases not matched to a gene; V was cut back by 5 bases and J by 6 bases. The CDR3 runs to 11 residues. The CDR3 bases are TGCAGTGCTGACAGGGATGAAAAACTGTTTTTT. It translates to CSADRDEKLFF.

V is TRBV6-1 and J is TRBJ1-4; possibly TRBD1 for D (5 bases). CDR3 length equals 15 residues. CDR1 MNHNS and CDR2 SASEGT come from the germline V gene. Trimming shortened V by 4 bases and J by 0 bases, and 9 bases separated the two germline ends. The CDR3: CASSGVTATNEKLFF. Written as DNA, the CDR3 is TGTGCCAGCAGTGGAGTGACAGCAACTAATGAAAAACTGTTTTTT.

This clonotype has a single count. This CDR3 is missing its conserved last phenylalanine or tryptophan, likely due to a read error. The chain recombines TRBV19 with TRBJ2-7; D is ambiguous. Looked up from germline, CDR1 is LNHDA and CDR2 is SQIVND (reference sequence). CDR3 length: 14 amino acids. Trimming removed 7 bases from V and 1 base from J, with 14 bases in between. CDR3 nucleotides: TGTGCCAGTAAGAGCCGCTACACTTCCTACGAGCAGTACTAC. Protein sequence: CASKSRYTSYEQYY.

This clonotype was found a few times. This sequence joins TRBV20-1 and TRBJ2-3; D remains ambiguous. Trimming shortened V by 3 bases and J by 3 bases, and 16 bases separated the two germline ends. Germline CDR1 is DFQATT and CDR2 is SNEGSKA (reference sequence). The CDR3 spans 15 residues. The CDR3 coding sequence is TGCAGTGCTAGCCTAAGTCAAGTGCGGACAGATACGCAGTATTTT. It yields the protein CSASLSQVRTDTQYF.

The chain links TRBV4-3 to TRBJ2-1; D gene uncertain. V lost 4 bases and J 0 bases, leaving 7 bases between the germline ends. The germline V gene has CDR1 LGHNA and CDR2 YSLEER. The CDR3 contains 14 residues. The chain's CDR3 is CASSPMSSYNEQFF. DNA for the CDR3: TGCGCCAGCAGCCCCATGAGCTCCTACAATGAGCAGTTCTTC.